The present TCR beta chain was sequenced within a study of cytomegalovirus exposure and HLA in healthy donors. The wider study: Among approximately 390 genotyped donors, 65% to 90% fell in the Caucasian-associated ancestry cluster.

The study ran its PCR with 60 Vbeta and 13 Jbeta primers. The data were produced by immunoSEQ multiplex PCR, yet TCRdb's version contains in-frame clones alone and is incomplete. The top ten hold approximately 3.5% of the sample, which has 100,000 to 150,000 clones, roughly 85% seen once. Germline V CDR1 and CDR2: SGHTA, FQGTGA. V lost 5 bases to trimming and J lost 8 bases, with 16 bases between them. The CDR3 covers 14 residues. Study-wide results and limits: It was in a later analysis that TCR association rates were seen to vary by HLA locus, highest for DRB1 and lowest for HLA-C. Generally TCR sequences proved uncommon, though certain public TCRs appeared in numerous donors. Researchers catalogued roughly 170 TCR beta chains as cytomegalovirus-associated.

Concerning this clone: What it recognizes is unknown.

This receptor was taken from a woman aged 40 to 50 in good health and CMV-seropositive. Sequencing used PBMCs. The chain has TRBV7-3 and TRBJ2-1, with unresolved D. Here the CDR3 reads CASSRGSKADEQFF. CDR3 in DNA: TGTGCCAGCAGCCGCGGCTCAAAGGCTGATGAGCAGTTCTTC.